This T cell receptor (beta chain) was captured in a study of blood T cell repertoires in COVID-19. Study context: Italy, Spain and the United States were the sources of the convalescent and acute COVID-19 samples. Sample material is recorded as cDNA or gDNA derived from T cells, B-cell-depleted T cells, or PBMCs.

CDR3 length: 16 amino acids. Germline V CDR1 and CDR2: MDHEN, SYDVKM. The trim removed 3 bases at V and 2 bases at J, leaving 5 bases unmatched. Source study methods: Quantification of nucleated cells was approximated via reference gene primer amplification. Method: immunoSEQ multiplex PCR; TCRdb's copy keeps in-frame clones and lacks some. V, J and clone size are those of that table, while D and trimming were read from the DNA. This table has about 200,000 clones, about 90% appearing once. What was sequenced was peripheral blood. The receptor comes from a woman in her 70s with acute or convalescent COVID-19. This chain connects TRBV28 to TRBJ2-5; 11 positions match TRBD1. In nucleotides, the CDR3 is TGTGCCAGCAGTTTTTTGGGGACAGGGGGACAAGAGACCCAGTACTTC. It yields the protein CASSFLGTGGQETQYF.